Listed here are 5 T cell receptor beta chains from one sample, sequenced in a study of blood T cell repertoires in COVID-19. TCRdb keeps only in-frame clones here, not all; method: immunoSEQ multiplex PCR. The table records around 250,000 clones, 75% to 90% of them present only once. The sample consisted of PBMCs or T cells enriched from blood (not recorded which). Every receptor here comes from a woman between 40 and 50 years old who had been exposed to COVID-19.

CDR3 in amino acids: CASSAYPATTEAFF. DNA for the CDR3: TGTGCCAGCAGTGCATACCCGGCGACTACCGAAGCTTTCTTT. The V and J genes are TRBV27 and TRBJ1-1; D not certain. This CDR3 comprises 14 residues. The germline V gene encodes CDR1 MNHEY and CDR2 SMNVEV (reference sequence). The germline V and J ends were trimmed by 5 bases and 8 bases, with 18 bases remaining between them.

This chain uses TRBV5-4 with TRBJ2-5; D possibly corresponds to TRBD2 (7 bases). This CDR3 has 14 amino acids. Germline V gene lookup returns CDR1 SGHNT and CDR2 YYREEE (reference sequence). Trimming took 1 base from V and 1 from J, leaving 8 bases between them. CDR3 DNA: TGTGCCAGCAGCTTGCGGGGGGCCCAAGAGACCCAGTACTTC. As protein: CASSLRGAQETQYF.

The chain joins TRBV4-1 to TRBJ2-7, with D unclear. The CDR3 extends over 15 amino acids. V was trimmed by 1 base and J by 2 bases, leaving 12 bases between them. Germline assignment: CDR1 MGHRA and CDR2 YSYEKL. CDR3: CASSQGSTGPYEQYF. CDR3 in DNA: TGCGCCAGCAGCCAAGGGAGTACGGGTCCCTACGAGCAGTACTTC.

In nucleotides, the CDR3 is TGTGCCAGCAGCCCGAAGAAATTGACAGGTGAAGCTTTCTTT. This sequence encodes CASSPKKLTGEAFF. The chain joins TRBV11-3 to TRBJ1-1, with TRBD1 as a possible D gene (6 bases). Germline loops: CDR1 SGHNT, CDR2 YENEEA. Trimming stripped 5 bases from V and 7 bases from J, with 17 bases between. This CDR3 spans 14 amino acids.

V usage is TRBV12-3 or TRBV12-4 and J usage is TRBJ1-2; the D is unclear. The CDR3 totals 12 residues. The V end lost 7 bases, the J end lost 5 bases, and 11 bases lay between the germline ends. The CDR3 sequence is CASTRGGYGYTF. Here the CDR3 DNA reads TGTGCCAGCACCCGAGGAGGATATGGCTACACCTTC.